Reported below is one TCR beta chain. Noted treatment: over 15 received Ad26.COV2.S at low or high dose, single or two shots; about 5 received placebo; per-sample allocation not given. At day 63 after the first vaccine or placebo injection, samples were drawn. The data were taken from a study of Ad26.COV2.S vaccination and SARS-CoV-2 variants. Measured with immunoSEQ multiplex PCR; TCRdb has only the in-frame clones, and not every one. The table includes fewer than 400,000 clones, around 85% detected once. The sequences come from peripheral blood, collected in a trial of Ad26.COV2.S vaccine versus placebo. This sequence was found in a person aged 18 to 59 who received the Ad26.COV2.S COVID-19 vaccine or a placebo.

The CDR3, as DNA: TGTGCCAGCAGTTTTCGCACTGAAGCTTTCTTT. It is translated as CASSFRTEAFF. The V and J genes are TRBV6-6 and TRBJ1-1; D call uncertain. Germline-derived CDR1 and CDR2 are MNHNY and SVGAGI (reference sequence). This CDR3 contains 11 residues. V lost 4 bases and J 4 bases, leaving 4 bases between the germline ends.